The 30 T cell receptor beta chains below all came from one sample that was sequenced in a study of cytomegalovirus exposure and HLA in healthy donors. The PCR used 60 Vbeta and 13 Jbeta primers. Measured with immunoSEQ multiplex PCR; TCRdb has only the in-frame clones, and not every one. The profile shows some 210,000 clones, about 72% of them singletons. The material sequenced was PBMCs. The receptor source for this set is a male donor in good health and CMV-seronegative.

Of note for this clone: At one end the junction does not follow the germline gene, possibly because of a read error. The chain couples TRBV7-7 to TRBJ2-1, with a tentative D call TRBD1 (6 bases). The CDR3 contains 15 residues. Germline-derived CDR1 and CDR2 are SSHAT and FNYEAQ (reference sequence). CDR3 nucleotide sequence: TGTGCTAGCAGCTTACGTGTAGGGGGCTACAATGAGCAGTTCTTC. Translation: CASSLRVGGYNEQFF.

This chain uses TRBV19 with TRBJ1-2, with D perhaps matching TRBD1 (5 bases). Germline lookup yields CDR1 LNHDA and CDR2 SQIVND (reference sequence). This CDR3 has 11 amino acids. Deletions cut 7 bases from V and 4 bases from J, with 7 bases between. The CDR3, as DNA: TGTGCCAGTAAGACAGTCTATGGCTACACCTTC. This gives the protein CASKTVYGYTF. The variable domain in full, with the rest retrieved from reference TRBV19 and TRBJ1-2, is DGGITQSPKYLFRKEGQNVTLSCEQNLNHDAMYWYRQDPGQGLRLIYYSQIVNDFQKGDIAEGYSVSREKKESFPLTVTSAQKNPTAFYLCASKTVYGYTFGSGTRLTVV.

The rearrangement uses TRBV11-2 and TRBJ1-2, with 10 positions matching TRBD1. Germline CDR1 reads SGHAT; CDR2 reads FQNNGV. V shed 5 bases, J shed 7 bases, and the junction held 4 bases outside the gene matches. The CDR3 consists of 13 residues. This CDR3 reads CASSVGQGGGYTF. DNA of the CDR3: TGTGCCAGCAGCGTTGGACAGGGGGGTGGCTACACCTTC.

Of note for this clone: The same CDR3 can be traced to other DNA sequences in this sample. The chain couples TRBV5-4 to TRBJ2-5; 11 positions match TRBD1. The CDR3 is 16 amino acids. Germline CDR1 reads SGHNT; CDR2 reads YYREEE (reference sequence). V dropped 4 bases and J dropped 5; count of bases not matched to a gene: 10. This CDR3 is CASSLGQGARYETQYF. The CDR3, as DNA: TGTGCCAGCAGCCTCGGACAGGGGGCACGATACGAGACCCAGTACTTC.

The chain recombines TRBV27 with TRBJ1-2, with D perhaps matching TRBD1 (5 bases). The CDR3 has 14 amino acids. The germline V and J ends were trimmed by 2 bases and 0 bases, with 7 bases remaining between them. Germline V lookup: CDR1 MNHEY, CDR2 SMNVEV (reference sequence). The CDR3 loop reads CASSLAGTNYGYTF. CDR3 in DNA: TGTGCCAGCAGTTTAGCAGGGACTAACTATGGCTACACCTTC.

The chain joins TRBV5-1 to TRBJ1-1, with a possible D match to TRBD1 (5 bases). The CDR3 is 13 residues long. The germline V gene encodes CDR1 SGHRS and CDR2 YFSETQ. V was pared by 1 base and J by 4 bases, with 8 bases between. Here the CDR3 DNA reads TGCGCCAGCAGCTTGCGCCAGGGCACTGAAGCTTTCTTT. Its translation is CASSLRQGTEAFF.

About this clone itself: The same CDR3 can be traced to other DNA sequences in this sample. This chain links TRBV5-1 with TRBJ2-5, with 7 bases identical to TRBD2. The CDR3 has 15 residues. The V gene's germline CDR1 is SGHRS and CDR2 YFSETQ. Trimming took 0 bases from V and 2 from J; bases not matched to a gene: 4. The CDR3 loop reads CASSLAGGSQETQYF. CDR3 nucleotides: TGCGCCAGCAGCTTGGCGGGGGGTAGTCAAGAGACCCAGTACTTC. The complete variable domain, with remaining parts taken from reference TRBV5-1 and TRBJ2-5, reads KAGVTQTPRYLIKTRGQQVTLSCSPISGHRSVSWYQQTPGQGLQFLFEYFSETQRNKGNFPGRFSGRQFSNSRSEMNVSTLELGDSALYLCASSLAGGSQETQYFGPGTRLLVL.

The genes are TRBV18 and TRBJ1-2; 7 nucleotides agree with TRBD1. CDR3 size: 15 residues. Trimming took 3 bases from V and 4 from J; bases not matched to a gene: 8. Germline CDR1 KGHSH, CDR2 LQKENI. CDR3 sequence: CASSPQTGSSYGYTF. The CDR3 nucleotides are TGTGCCAGCTCACCCCAGACAGGGTCGTCCTATGGCTACACCTTC.

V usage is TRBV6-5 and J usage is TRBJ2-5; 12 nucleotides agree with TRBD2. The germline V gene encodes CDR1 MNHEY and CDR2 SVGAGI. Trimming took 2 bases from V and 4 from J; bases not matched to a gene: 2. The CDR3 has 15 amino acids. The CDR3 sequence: CASSYRTSGTETQYF. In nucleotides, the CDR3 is TGTGCCAGCAGTTACAGGACTAGCGGGACAGAGACCCAGTACTTC.

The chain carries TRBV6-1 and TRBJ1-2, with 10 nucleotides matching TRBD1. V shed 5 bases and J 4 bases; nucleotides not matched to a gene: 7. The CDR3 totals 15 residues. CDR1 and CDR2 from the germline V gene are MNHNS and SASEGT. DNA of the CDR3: TGTGCCAGCAGTCTCACAGGACAGGGGGGCTATGGCTACACCTTC. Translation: CASSLTGQGGYGYTF.

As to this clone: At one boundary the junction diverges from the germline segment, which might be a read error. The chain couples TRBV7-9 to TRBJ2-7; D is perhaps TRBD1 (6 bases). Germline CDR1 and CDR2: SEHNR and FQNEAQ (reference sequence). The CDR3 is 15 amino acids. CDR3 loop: CSSSFRQESSYEQYF. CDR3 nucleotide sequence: TGTTCCAGCAGCTTCAGACAGGAGAGCTCCTACGAGCAGTACTTC.

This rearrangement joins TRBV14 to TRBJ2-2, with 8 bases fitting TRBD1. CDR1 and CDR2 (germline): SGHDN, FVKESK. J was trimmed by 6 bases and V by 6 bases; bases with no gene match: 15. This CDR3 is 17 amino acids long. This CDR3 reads CASRASARGRHAGELFF. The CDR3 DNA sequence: TGTGCCAGCAGAGCATCAGCCAGGGGGCGCCACGCCGGGGAGCTGTTTTTT.

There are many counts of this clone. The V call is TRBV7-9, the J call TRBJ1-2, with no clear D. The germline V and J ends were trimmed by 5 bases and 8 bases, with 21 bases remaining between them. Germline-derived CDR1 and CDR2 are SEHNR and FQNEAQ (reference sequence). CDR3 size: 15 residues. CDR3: CASSSLNRAAGGYTF. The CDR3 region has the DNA TGTGCCAGCAGCAGCCTTAACAGAGCCGCGGGCGGCTACACCTTC.

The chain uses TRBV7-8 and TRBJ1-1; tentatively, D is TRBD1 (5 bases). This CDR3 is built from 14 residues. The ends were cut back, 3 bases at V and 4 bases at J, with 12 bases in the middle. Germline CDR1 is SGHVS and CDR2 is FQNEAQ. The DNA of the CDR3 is TGTGCCAGCAGCTTGAGGCAGGGTAGCACTGAAGCTTTCTTT. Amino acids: CASSLRQGSTEAFF.

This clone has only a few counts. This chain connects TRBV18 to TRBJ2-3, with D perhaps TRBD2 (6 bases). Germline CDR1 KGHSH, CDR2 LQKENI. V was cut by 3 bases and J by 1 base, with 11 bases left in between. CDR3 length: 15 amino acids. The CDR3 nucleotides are TGTGCCAGCTCACCTAGACTAGTAGGCACAGATACGCAGTATTTT. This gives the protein CASSPRLVGTDTQYF.

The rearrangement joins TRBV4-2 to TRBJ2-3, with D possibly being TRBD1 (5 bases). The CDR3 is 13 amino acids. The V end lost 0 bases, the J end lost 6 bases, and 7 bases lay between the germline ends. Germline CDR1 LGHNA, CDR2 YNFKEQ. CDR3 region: CASSQDKGDTQYF. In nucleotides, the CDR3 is TGTGCCAGCAGCCAAGACAAGGGGGATACGCAGTATTTT.

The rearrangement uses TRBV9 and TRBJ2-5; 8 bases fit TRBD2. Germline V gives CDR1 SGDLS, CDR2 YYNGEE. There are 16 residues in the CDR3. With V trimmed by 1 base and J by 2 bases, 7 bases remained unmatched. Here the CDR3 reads CASSVSPGGLQETQYF. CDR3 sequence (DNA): TGTGCCAGCAGCGTAAGTCCGGGAGGGCTTCAAGAGACCCAGTACTTC.

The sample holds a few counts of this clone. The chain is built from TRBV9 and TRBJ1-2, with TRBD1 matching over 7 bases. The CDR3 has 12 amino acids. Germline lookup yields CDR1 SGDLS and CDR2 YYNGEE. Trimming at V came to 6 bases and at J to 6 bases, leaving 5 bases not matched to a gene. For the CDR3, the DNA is TGTGCCAGCAAAGGGCAGGGGGATGGCTACACCTTC. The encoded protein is CASKGQGDGYTF. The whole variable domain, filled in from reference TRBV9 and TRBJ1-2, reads DSGVTQTPKHLITATGQRVTLRCSPRSGDLSVYWYQQSLDQGLQFLIQYYNGEERAKGNILERFSAQQFPDLHSELNLSSLELGDSALYFCASKGQGDGYTFGSGTRLTVV.

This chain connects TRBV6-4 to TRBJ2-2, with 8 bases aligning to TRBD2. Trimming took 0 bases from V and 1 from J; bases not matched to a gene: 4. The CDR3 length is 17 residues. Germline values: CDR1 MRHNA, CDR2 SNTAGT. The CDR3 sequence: CASSDSPTSGNTGELFF. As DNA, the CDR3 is TGTGCCAGCAGTGACTCACCAACTAGCGGGAACACCGGGGAGCTGTTTTTT.

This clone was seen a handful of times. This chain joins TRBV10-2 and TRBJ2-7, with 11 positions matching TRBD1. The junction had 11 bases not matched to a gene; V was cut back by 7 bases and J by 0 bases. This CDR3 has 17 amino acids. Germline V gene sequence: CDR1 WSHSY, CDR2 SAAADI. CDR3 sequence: CASTDPGQGGSSYEQYF. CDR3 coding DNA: TGCGCCAGCACGGATCCGGGACAGGGGGGGAGCTCCTACGAGCAGTACTTC.

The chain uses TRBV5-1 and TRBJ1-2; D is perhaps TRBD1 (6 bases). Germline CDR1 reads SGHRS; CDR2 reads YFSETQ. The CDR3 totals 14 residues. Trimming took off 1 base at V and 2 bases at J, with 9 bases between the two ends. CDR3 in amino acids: CASSLSTGNYGYTF. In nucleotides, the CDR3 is TGCGCCAGCAGCTTGAGCACAGGGAACTATGGCTACACCTTC.

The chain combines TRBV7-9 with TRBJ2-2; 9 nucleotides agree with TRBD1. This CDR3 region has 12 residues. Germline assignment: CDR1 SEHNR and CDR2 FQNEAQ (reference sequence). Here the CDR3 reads CGDRDNTGELFF. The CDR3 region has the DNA TGTGGGGACAGGGATAACACCGGGGAGCTGTTTTTT. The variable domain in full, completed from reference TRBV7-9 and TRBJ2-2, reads DTGVSQNPRHKITKRGQNVTFRCDPISEHNRLYWYRQTLGQGPEFLTYFQNEAQLEKSRLLSDRFSAERPKGSFSTLEIQRTEQGDSAMYLCGDRDNTGELFFGEGSRLTVL.

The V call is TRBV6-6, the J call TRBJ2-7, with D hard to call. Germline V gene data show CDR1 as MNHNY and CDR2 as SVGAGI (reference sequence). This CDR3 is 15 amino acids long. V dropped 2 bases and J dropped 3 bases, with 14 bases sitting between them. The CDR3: CASSYRPGNIYEQYF. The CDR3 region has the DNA TGTGCCAGCAGTTACAGGCCAGGAAATATCTACGAGCAGTACTTC.

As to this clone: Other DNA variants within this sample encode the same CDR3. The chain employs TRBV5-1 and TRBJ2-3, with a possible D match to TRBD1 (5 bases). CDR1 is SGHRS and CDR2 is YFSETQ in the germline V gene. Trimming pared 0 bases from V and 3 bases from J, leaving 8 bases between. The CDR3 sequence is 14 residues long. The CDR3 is CASSLGGHTDTQYF. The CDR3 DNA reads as TGCGCCAGCAGCTTGGGTGGACATACAGATACGCAGTATTTT.

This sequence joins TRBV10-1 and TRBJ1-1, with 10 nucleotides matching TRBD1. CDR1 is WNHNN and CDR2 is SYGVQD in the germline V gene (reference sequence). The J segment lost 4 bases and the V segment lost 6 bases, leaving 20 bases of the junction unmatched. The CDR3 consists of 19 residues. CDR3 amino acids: CASSIRFSDRGHFGTEAFF. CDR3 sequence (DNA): TGCGCCAGCAGCATTCGTTTCAGCGACAGGGGGCATTTTGGCACTGAAGCTTTCTTT.

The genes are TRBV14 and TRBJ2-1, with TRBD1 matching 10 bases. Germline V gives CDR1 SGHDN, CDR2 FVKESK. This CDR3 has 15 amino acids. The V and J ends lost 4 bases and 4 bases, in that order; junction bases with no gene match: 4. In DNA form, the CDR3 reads TGTGCCAGCAGCCTGGACAGGGGGAGGTACAATGAGCAGTTCTTC. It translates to CASSLDRGRYNEQFF.

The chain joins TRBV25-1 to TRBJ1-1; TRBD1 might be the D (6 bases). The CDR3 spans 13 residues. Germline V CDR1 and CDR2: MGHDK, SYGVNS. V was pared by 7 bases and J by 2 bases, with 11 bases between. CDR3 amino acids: CASTLTGNTEAFF. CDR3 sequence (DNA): TGTGCCAGCACCCTGACAGGTAACACTGAAGCTTTCTTT. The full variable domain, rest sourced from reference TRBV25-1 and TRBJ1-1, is EADIYQTPRYLVIGTGKKITLECSQTMGHDKMYWYQQDPGMELHLIHYSYGVNSTEKGDLSSESTVSRIRTEHFPLTLESARPSHTSQYLCASTLTGNTEAFFGQGTRLTVV.

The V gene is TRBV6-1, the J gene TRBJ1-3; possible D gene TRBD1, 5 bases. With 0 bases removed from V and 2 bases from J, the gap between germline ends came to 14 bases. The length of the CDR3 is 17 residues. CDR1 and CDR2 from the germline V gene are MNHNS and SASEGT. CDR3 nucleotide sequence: TGTGCCAGCAGTGAAGCGGCGGGGGTGGGGGCTGGAAACACCATATATTTT. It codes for CASSEAAGVGAGNTIYF.

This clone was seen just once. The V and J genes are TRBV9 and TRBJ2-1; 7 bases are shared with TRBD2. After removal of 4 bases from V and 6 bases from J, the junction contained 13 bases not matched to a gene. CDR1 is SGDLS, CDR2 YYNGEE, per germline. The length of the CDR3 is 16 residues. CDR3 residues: CASSYGGEGPGNEQFF. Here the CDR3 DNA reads TGTGCCAGCAGCTATGGGGGGGAGGGCCCTGGCAATGAGCAGTTCTTC.

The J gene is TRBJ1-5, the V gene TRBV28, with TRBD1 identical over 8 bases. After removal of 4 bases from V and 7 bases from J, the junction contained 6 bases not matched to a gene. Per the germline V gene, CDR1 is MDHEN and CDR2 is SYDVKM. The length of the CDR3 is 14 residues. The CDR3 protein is CASSSQGGEQPQHF. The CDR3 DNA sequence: TGTGCCAGCAGTTCACAGGGGGGGGAACAGCCCCAGCATTTT. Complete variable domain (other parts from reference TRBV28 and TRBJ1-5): DVKVTQSSRYLVKRTGEKVFLECVQDMDHENMFWYRQDPGLGLRLIYFSYDVKMKEKGDIPEGYSVSREKKERFSLILESASTNQTSMYLCASSSQGGEQPQHFGDGTRLSIL.